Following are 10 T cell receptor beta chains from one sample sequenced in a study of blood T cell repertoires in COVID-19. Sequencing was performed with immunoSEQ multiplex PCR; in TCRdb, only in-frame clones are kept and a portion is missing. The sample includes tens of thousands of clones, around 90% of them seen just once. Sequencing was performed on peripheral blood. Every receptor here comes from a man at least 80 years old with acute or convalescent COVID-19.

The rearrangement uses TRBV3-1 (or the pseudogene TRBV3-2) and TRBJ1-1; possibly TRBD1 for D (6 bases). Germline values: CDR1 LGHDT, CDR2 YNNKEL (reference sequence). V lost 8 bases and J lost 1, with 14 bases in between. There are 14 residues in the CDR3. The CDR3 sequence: CASSPGQTNTEAFF. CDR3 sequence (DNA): TGTGCCAGCTCCCCCGGACAGACGAACACTGAAGCTTTCTTT.

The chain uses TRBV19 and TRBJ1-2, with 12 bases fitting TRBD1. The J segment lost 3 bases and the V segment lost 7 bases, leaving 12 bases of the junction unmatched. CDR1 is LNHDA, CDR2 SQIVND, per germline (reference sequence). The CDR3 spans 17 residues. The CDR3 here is CASTKGDRGLYDYGYTF. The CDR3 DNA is TGTGCCAGTACCAAGGGGGACAGGGGGCTCTACGACTATGGCTACACCTTC.

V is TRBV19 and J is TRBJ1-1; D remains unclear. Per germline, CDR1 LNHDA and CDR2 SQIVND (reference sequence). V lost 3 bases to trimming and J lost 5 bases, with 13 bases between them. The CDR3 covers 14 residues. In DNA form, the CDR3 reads TGTGCCAGTAGTATCGGTCCCGGAGGGACTGAAGCTTTCTTT. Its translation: CASSIGPGGTEAFF.

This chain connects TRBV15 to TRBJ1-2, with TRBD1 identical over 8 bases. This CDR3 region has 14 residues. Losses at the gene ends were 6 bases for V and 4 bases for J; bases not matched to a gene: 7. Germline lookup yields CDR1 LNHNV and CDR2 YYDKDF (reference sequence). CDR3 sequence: CATSPTGDVYGYTF. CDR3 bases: TGTGCCACCAGTCCGACAGGGGACGTCTATGGCTACACCTTC.

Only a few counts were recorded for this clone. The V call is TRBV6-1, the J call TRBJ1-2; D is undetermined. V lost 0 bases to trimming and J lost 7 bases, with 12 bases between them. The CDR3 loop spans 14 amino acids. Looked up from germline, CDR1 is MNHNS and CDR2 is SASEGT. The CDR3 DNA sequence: TGTGCCAGCAGTGAAGCTCTCAAAAGCGGTGGCTACACCTTC. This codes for CASSEALKSGGYTF.

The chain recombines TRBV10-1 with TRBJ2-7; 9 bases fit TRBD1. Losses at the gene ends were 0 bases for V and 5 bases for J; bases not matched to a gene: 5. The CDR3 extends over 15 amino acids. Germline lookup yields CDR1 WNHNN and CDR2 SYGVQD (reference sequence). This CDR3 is CASSESPGQGNEQYF. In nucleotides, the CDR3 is TGCGCCAGCAGTGAGTCGCCGGGACAGGGCAACGAGCAGTACTTC.

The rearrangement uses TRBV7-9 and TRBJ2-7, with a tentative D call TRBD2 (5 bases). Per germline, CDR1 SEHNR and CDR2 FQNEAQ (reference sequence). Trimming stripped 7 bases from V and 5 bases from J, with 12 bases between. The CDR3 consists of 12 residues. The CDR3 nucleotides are TGTGCCAGCACCCACGGCGGGCACGAGCAGTACTTC. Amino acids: CASTHGGHEQYF.

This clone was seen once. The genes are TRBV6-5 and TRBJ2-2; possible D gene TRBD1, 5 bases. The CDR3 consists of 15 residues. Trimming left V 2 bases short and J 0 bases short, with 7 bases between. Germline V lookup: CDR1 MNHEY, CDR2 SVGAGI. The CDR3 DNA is TGTGCCAGCAGTTACGGGGCGGCGAACACCGGGGAGCTGTTTTTT. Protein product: CASSYGAANTGELFF.

DNA of the CDR3: TGTGCCAGCTCACAAGGGACAGGGAATCAGCCCCAGCATTTT. Translation gives CASSQGTGNQPQHF. The chain links TRBV18 to TRBJ1-5; TRBD1 agrees at 9 bases. J lost 4 bases, V lost 4 bases, and 2 bases had no gene match. This CDR3 comprises 14 residues. Germline loops: CDR1 KGHSH, CDR2 LQKENI.

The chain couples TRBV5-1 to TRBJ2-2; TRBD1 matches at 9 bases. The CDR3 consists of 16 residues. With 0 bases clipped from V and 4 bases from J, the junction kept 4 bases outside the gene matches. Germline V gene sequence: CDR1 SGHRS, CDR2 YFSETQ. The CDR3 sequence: CASSLGDRVGTGELFF. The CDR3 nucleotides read TGCGCCAGCAGCTTGGGGGACAGGGTCGGCACCGGGGAGCTGTTTTTT.